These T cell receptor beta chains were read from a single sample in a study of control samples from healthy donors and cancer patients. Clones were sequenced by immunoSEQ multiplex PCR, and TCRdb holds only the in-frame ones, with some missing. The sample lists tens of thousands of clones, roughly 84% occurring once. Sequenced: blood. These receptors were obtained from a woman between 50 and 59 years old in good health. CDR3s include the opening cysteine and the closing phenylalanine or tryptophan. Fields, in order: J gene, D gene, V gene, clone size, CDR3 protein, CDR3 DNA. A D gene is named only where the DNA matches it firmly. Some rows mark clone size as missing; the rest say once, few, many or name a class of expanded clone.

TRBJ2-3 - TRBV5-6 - CASSLRMPSTDTQYF TGTGCCAGCAGCTTGCGGATGCCTAGCACAGATACGCAGTATTTT
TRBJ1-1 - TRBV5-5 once CASSFQVEAFF TGTGCCAGCAGCTTCCAGGTCGAAGCTTTCTTT
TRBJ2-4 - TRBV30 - CAWSEGVVRQYF TGTGCCTGGAGTGAAGGAGTTGTCAGACAGTACTTC
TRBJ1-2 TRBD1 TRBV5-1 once CASSPGPDRVDGYTF TGCGCCAGCAGCCCCGGTCCCGACAGGGTTGATGGCTACACCTTC
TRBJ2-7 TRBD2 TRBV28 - CASSWVVGLAGDSYEQYF TGTGCCAGCAGCTGGGTAGTGGGACTAGCGGGAGATTCCTACGAGCAGTACTTC
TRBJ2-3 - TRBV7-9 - CASSASGGTTDTQYF TGTGCCAGCAGCGCCTCAGGGGGGACCACAGATACGCAGTATTTT
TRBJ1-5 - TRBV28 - CASSLASGDQPQHF TGTGCCAGCAGTTTAGCTTCCGGGGATCAGCCCCAGCATTTT
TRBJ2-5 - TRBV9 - CASSASPGPGETQYF TGTGCCAGCAGCGCTTCACCCGGGCCAGGAGAGACCCAGTACTTC
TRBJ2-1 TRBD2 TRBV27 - CASSLPSGPYNEQFF TGTGCCAGCAGTTTACCTAGCGGGCCTTACAATGAGCAGTTCTTC
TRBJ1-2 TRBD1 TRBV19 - CASRKRQGDYGYTF TGTGCCAGTAGGAAACGACAGGGCGACTATGGCTACACCTTC
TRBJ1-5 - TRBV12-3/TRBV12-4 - CASSLNLEPQHF TGTGCCAGCAGTTTAAATTTAGAGCCCCAGCATTTT
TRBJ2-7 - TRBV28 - CASSSSDYEQYF TGTGCCAGCAGCTCCTCTGACTACGAGCAGTACTTC
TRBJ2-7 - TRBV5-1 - CASSAGTSYEQYF TGCGCCAGCAGCGCAGGGACCTCCTACGAGCAGTACTTC
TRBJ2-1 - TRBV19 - CASSIRSVNEQFF TGTGCCAGTAGTATTAGGAGCGTGAATGAGCAGTTCTTC
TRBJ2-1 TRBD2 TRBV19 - CASSIFTSDNEQFF TGTGCCAGTAGTATCTTCACTAGCGACAATGAGCAGTTCTTC
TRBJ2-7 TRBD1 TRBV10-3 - CAISEPRGQYEQYF TGTGCCATCAGTGAGCCCAGGGGGCAGTACGAGCAGTACTTC
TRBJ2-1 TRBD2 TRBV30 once CAWSVTGGRSYNEQFF TGTGCCTGGAGTGTAACAGGCGGGAGGTCCTACAATGAGCAGTTCTTC
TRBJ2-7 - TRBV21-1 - CASSGLCRDRGYEQYF TGTGCCAGCTCGGGTTTATGCCGGGACAGGGGCTACGAGCAGTACTTC
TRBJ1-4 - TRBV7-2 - CASSTPSRGANEKLFF TGTGCCAGCAGCACTCCCTCCCGGGGCGCCAATGAAAAACTGTTTTTT
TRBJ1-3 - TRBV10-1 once CASSESHGGMNTIYF TGCGCCAGCAGTGAGTCCCATGGAGGAATGAACACCATATATTTT
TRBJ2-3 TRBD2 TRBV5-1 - CASSPFLAGGITDTQYF TGCGCCAGCAGCCCCTTCCTAGCGGGAGGGATCACAGATACGCAGTATTTT
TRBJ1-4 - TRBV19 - CASRAPLSQLFF TGTGCCAGTAGGGCCCCCTTGAGCCAACTGTTTTTT
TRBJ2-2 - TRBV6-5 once CASTTGGVGELFF TGTGCCAGCACCACAGGGGGGGTCGGGGAGCTGTTTTTT
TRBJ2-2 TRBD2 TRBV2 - CASSEGLARTGELFF TGTGCCAGCAGTGAGGGACTAGCGCGCACCGGGGAGCTGTTTTTT
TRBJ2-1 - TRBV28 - CASSFFPHYNEQFF TGTGCCAGCAGTTTCTTCCCTCACTACAATGAGCAGTTCTTC
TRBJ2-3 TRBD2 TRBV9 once CASSMSSGISTDTQYF TGTGCCAGCAGCATGTCTAGCGGCATTAGCACAGATACGCAGTATTTT
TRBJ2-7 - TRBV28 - CASSLPYGAPYEQYF TGTGCCAGCAGTCTCCCATACGGGGCCCCCTACGAGCAGTACTTC
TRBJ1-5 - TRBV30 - CAWSGGNNQPQHF TGTGCCTGGAGTGGGGGGAACAATCAGCCCCAGCATTTT
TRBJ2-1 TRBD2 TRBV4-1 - CASSRSESGSSYNEQFF TGCGCCAGCAGCCGATCTGAGAGCGGGAGCTCCTACAATGAGCAGTTCTTC
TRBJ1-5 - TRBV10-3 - CAISESAGNQPQHF TGTGCCATCAGTGAGTCGGCAGGGAATCAGCCCCAGCATTTT
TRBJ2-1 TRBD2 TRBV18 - CASSQTWTSGDYNEQFF TGTGCCAGCTCACAGACGTGGACTAGCGGGGACTACAATGAGCAGTTCTTC
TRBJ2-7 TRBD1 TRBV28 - CASSSTGFYEQYF TGTGCCAGCAGTTCGACAGGGTTCTACGAGCAGTACTTC
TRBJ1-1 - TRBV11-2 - CASRRGRGSMNTEAFF TGTGCCAGCAGACGCGGCAGGGGATCCATGAACACTGAAGCTTTCTTT
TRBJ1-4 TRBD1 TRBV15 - CATSGTGTTEKLFF TGTGCCACCAGCGGGACAGGGACTACTGAAAAACTGTTTTTT
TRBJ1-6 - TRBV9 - CASSVGGPDSPLHF TGTGCCAGCAGCGTAGGAGGCCCCGATTCACCCCTCCACTTT
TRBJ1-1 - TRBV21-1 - CASSYRDWTGGVMNTEAFF TGTGCCAGCAGCTATAGGGATTGGACAGGGGGGGTCATGAACACTGAAGCTTTCTTT
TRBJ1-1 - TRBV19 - CASSIVGSSGAEAFF TGTGCCAGTAGTATAGTTGGGTCCTCAGGAGCTGAAGCTTTCTTT
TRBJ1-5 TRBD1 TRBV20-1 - CSASWGQGASQPQHF TGCAGTGCTAGTTGGGGACAGGGGGCCAGTCAGCCCCAGCATTTT
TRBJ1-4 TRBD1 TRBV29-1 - CSVETGPNEKLFF TGCAGCGTGGAGACAGGGCCTAATGAAAAACTGTTTTTT
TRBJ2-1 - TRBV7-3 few CASSPERVGENEQFF TGTGCCAGCAGTCCTGAGCGGGTAGGTGAGAATGAGCAGTTCTTC
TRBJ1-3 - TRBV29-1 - CSVSGGSGNTIYF TGCAGCGTTTCGGGCGGCTCTGGAAACACCATATATTTT
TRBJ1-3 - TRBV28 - CASTERGAGPGNTIYF TGTGCCAGCACTGAAAGGGGAGCAGGGCCTGGAAACACCATATATTTT
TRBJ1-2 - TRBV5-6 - CASSNTDNYGYTF TGTGCCAGCAGCAATACAGATAACTATGGCTACACCTTC
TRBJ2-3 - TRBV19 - CASSQRPGDTQYF TGTGCCAGTAGTCAGAGACCAGGAGATACGCAGTATTTT
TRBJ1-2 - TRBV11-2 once CASSLGPRLGGHGYTF TGTGCCAGCAGCTTAGGGCCACGTCTCGGGGGGCATGGCTACACCTTC
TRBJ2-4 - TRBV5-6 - CASSLAVLAKNIQYF TGTGCCAGCAGCTTGGCCGTACTGGCCAAAAACATTCAGTACTTC
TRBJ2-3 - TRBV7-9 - CASSLDSRTTFF TGTGCCAGCAGCCTTGACAGCCGGACCACCTTTTTT
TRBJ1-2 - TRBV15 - CATSRDSAPTTNYGYTF TGTGCCACCAGCAGAGATTCGGCCCCTACAACTAACTATGGCTACACCTTC
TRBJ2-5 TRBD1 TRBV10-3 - CAIQGDANVQYF TGTGCCATACAGGGGGACGCCAATGTCCAGTACTTC
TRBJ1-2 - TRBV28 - CASSYTGRASSGYTF TGTGCCAGCAGTTACACAGGGCGAGCGTCGTCCGGCTACACCTTC
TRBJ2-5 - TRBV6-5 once CASSRKLRETQYF TGTGCCAGCAGTCGGAAGCTGCGCGAGACCCAGTACTTC
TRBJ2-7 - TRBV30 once CAWSGGWGYEQYF TGTGCCTGGAGTGGAGGGTGGGGGTACGAGCAGTACTTC
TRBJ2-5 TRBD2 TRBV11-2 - CASSLGASGNQETQYF TGTGCCAGCAGCTTAGGGGCTAGCGGGAACCAAGAGACCCAGTACTTC
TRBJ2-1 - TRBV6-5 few CASSYGWVRSYNEQFF TGTGCCAGCAGTTATGGTTGGGTCCGCTCCTACAATGAGCAGTTCTTC
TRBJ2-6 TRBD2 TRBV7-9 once CASSLRLAGSGANVLTF TGTGCCAGCAGCTTAAGACTAGCGGGATCTGGGGCCAACGTCCTGACTTTC